The clone carrying this TCR beta chain was counted only a few times. Its specificity is unknown. TCR beta CDR3 region amplification was performed from RNA transcripts. Initially, a first-round RT-PCR of the TCR CDR3 employed the HTBI primer set. Each CDR3 protein is one row after TCRdb ran MiXCR on the multiplex PCR reads. The sample includes about 510,000 distinct CDR3 sequences, 40% to 55% of them seen just once. This specimen belongs to a study of T cells in Graves' hyperthyroidism and ophthalmopathy. Study-level results: Ophthalmopathy cases were set apart from stable hyperthyroidism by a 13 V-J model.

The germline V gene encodes CDR1 GTSNPN and CDR2 SVGIG (reference sequence). The CDR3 runs to 13 residues. This receptor was identified in an adult woman with Graves' disease, either hyperthyroidism or ophthalmopathy (not recorded which). Specimen: peripheral blood or thyroid tissue (not recorded which). The V and J genes are TRBV30 and TRBJ2-7; 9 positions agree with TRBD1. This chain's CDR3 is CACRRTGVDEQYF. For the CDR3, the DNA is TGTGCGTGCCGAAGGACAGGGGTCGACGAGCAGTACTTC.